These 7 T cell receptor beta chains were sequenced from one sample in a study of graft-versus-host responses after intestinal transplantation. These receptors have no known antigen. The protocol was immunoSEQ multiplex PCR, while the TCRdb copy is restricted to in-frame clones and leaves out a portion. The table lists 100,000 or so clones, about nine tenths of them singletons. This material consisted of unstimulated CD4+ T cells sorted from spleen or lymph node cells, taken before transplant. All receptors come from a human donor who was the organ donor for an intestinal transplant.

The chain joins TRBV7-3 to TRBJ2-7; 7 bases are shared with TRBD1. CDR1 is SGHTA and CDR2 is FQGTGA in the germline V gene. The V and J ends lost 5 bases and 6 bases, in that order; junction bases with no gene match: 7. The CDR3 is 13 residues long. The chain's CDR3 is CASSAQQGREQYF. The CDR3 coding sequence is TGTGCCAGCAGCGCACAACAGGGGCGCGAGCAGTACTTC.

The J gene is TRBJ2-3, the V gene TRBV4-3; 9 positions agree with TRBD2. With 1 base clipped from V and 1 base from J, the junction kept 6 bases outside the gene matches. This CDR3 comprises 17 residues. CDR1 and CDR2 (germline): LGHNA, YSLEER. The CDR3, as DNA: TGCGCCAGCAGCCAAGGGAAACTAGCGGGTCGCACAGATACGCAGTATTTT. Protein product: CASSQGKLAGRTDTQYF.

The count of this clone is one. The chain couples TRBV6-5 to TRBJ1-2; D uncertain. V lost 7 bases, J lost 5 bases, and 17 bases lay in between. This CDR3 comprises 14 residues. The germline gives CDR1 MNHEY, CDR2 SVGAGI. The DNA for the CDR3 is TGTGCCAGCACCGAGAGGGAAGGAGGGTATGGCTACACCTTC. Translated: CASTEREGGYGYTF.

The chain recombines TRBV7-9 with TRBJ2-6, with TRBD1 as a possible D gene (5 bases). Trimming took 1 base from V and 4 from J, leaving 8 bases between them. Germline V lookup: CDR1 SEHNR, CDR2 FQNEAQ (reference sequence). The CDR3 contains 15 residues. CDR3 sequence: CASSLEGAGANVLTF. In DNA, the CDR3 is TGTGCCAGCAGCTTAGAAGGGGCCGGGGCCAACGTCCTGACTTTC.

The chain carries TRBV27 and TRBJ1-2; 9 bases are a match to TRBD1. CDR3 size: 15 residues. Per germline, CDR1 MNHEY and CDR2 SMNVEV (reference sequence). The J segment lost 7 bases and the V segment lost 6 bases, leaving 12 bases of the junction unmatched. The CDR3 nucleotides are TGTGCCAGCAGAATTGGGGGACAGGGTATGGGTGGCTACACCTTC. Its protein is CASRIGGQGMGGYTF.

V gene TRBV27 combines with J gene TRBJ1-1; 9 bases agree with TRBD1. Germline values: CDR1 MNHEY, CDR2 SMNVEV (reference sequence). V shed 11 bases and J 0 bases; nucleotides not matched to a gene: 22. The CDR3 contains 19 residues. The CDR3 bases are TGTGCCTGTACAGGGGCTAGGGACAGGGAAAGGGAGGTGAACACTGAAGCTTTCTTT. As protein: CACTGARDREREVNTEAFF.

CDR3 region: CASSGVGGEYNEQFF. CDR3 sequence (DNA): TGTGCCAGCAGCGGAGTCGGAGGAGAATACAATGAGCAGTTCTTC. This chain joins TRBV5-4 and TRBJ2-1; D might be TRBD2 (5 bases). The CDR3 contains 15 residues. Deletions cut 4 bases from V and 4 bases from J, with 15 bases between. Germline V gene sequence: CDR1 SGHNT, CDR2 YYREEE (reference sequence).